These T cell receptor beta chains were read from a single sample in a study of blood T cell repertoires in COVID-19. Produced via immunoSEQ multiplex PCR; TCRdb's table is partial and in-frame only. The sample contains 230,000 or so clones, 75% to 85% of which appear only once. Material for sequencing was peripheral blood. The receptor set was obtained from a woman aged 80 or older with COVID-19, enrolled during active disease. Both conserved end residues are part of each CDR3. D genes are given only for firm matches. Clone size is stated in some rows and not others, as once, few, many or a class when expanded.

v_call	cdr3_length	j_call	d_call	clone_size	cdr3_aa	cdr3_nt
TRBV5-6	15	TRBJ2-1	NA	once	CASSLGLVISDEQFF	TGTGCCAGCAGCTTGGGACTAGTAATTAGTGATGAGCAGTTCTTC
TRBV5-6	17	TRBJ2-6	NA	NA	CASSLRGLSSGANVLTF	TGTGCCAGCAGCCTGCGGGGCCTTAGCTCTGGGGCCAACGTCCTGACTTTC
TRBV7-2	15	TRBJ2-2	TRBD1	NA	CATMPSGGLTGELFF	TGTGCCACCATGCCCTCAGGGGGCTTAACCGGGGAGCTGTTTTTT
TRBV6-5	13	TRBJ2-1	NA	NA	CASSQGFYNEQFF	TGTGCCAGCAGCCAGGGATTCTACAATGAGCAGTTCTTC
TRBV29-1	15	TRBJ2-1	TRBD1	NA	CSAPVRGTVYNEQFF	TGCAGCGCCCCGGTGAGAGGGACAGTTTACAATGAGCAGTTCTTC
TRBV6-6	13	TRBJ1-1	NA	NA	CASKFYEAAEAFF	TGTGCCAGCAAGTTCTATGAGGCGGCTGAAGCTTTCTTT
TRBV5-5	16	TRBJ1-6	TRBD1	NA	CASSPGGRIYNSPLHF	TGTGCCAGCAGCCCAGGGGGACGGATTTATAATTCACCCCTCCACTTT
TRBV19	14	TRBJ1-4	NA	NA	CASKEQPLNEKLFF	TGTGCCAGTAAAGAACAGCCCCTAAATGAAAAACTGTTTTTT
TRBV5-1	16	TRBJ2-3	TRBD2	NA	CASSVGSGGSTDTQYF	TGCGCCAGCAGCGTTGGTAGCGGGGGTAGCACAGATACGCAGTATTTT
TRBV30	13	TRBJ2-3	TRBD1	NA	CAWTWTGTDTQYF	TGTGCCTGGACCTGGACAGGAACAGATACGCAGTATTTT
TRBV28	14	TRBJ2-5	NA	NA	CASTPRRFQETQYF	TGTGCCAGCACGCCAAGGCGGTTTCAAGAGACCCAGTACTTC
TRBV7-2	13	TRBJ2-3	NA	NA	CASTQFRADTQYF	TGTGCCAGCACCCAGTTTCGGGCAGATACGCAGTATTTT
TRBV4-3	15	TRBJ2-1	TRBD2	once	CASSPGLAAYNEQFF	TGCGCCAGCAGCCCGGGACTAGCGGCCTACAATGAGCAGTTCTTC
TRBV6-4	11	TRBJ2-3	NA	NA	CASSAGYTQYF	TGTGCCAGCAGTGCGGGGTATACGCAGTATTTT
TRBV6-5	15	TRBJ1-3	NA	NA	CASSQTSSSGNTIYF	TGTGCCAGCAGCCAGACTTCCTCCTCTGGAAACACCATATATTTT
TRBV7-2	15	TRBJ1-2	TRBD1	NA	CASSLEGTVNYGYTF	TGTGCCAGCAGCTTAGAAGGGACAGTTAACTATGGCTACACCTTC
TRBV5-1	17	TRBJ1-4	TRBD1	NA	CASSPRTGYATNEKLFF	TGCGCCAGCAGCCCCCGGACAGGGTACGCAACTAATGAAAAACTGTTTTTT
TRBV20-1	13	TRBJ1-2	TRBD1	NA	CSASRGTGYGYTF	TGCAGTGCTAGTCGGGGGACAGGCTATGGCTACACCTTC
TRBV23-1	15	TRBJ2-7	NA	NA	CASPRIRAGLYEQYF	TGCGCCAGCCCTCGGATCAGGGCGGGACTTTACGAGCAGTACTTC
TRBV30	13	TRBJ1-1	NA	NA	CAWSVGRAVEAFF	TGTGCCTGGAGTGTGGGGAGAGCAGTTGAAGCTTTCTTT
TRBV30	13	TRBJ2-7	NA	NA	CAWSAGTPYEQYF	TGTGCCTGGAGTGCCGGGACACCCTACGAGCAGTACTTC
TRBV19	15	TRBJ2-1	TRBD2	NA	CASTDGLAGLNEQFF	TGTGCCAGTACCGACGGACTAGCGGGGCTCAATGAGCAGTTCTTC
TRBV19	16	TRBJ1-5	TRBD1	NA	CASHHSRTGGNQPQHF	TGTGCCAGTCACCATTCCAGGACAGGGGGCAATCAGCCCCAGCATTTT
TRBV6-6	14	TRBJ2-7	TRBD1	many	CASNRQGQTYEQYF	TGTGCCAGCAATAGACAGGGGCAGACCTACGAGCAGTACTTC
TRBV5-6	15	TRBJ2-7	TRBD1	NA	CASSRPQGARYEQYF	TGTGCCAGCAGTCGGCCACAGGGGGCTCGCTACGAGCAGTACTTC
TRBV27	18	TRBJ2-6	TRBD1	NA	CASSLSGRGHSGANVLTF	TGTGCCAGCAGTTTAAGCGGCAGGGGGCACTCTGGGGCCAACGTCCTGACTTTC
TRBV7-2	19	TRBJ2-7	TRBD2	NA	CASSSRRGLAGGTRDEQYF	TGTGCCAGCAGCTCGCGACGGGGACTAGCGGGAGGGACAAGGGACGAGCAGTACTTC
TRBV5-4	16	TRBJ1-3	NA	NA	CASSYEATYSGNTIYF	TGTGCCAGTAGCTACGAGGCTACGTACTCTGGAAACACCATATATTTT
TRBV7-8	15	TRBJ2-5	NA	NA	CASSLGQAGRETQYF	TGTGCCAGCAGCTTAGGGCAGGCGGGGAGAGAGACCCAGTACTTC
TRBV30	13	TRBJ2-7	NA	NA	CAWRDGRVREQYF	TGTGCCTGGAGGGACGGCAGGGTGAGGGAGCAGTACTTC
TRBV5-8	14	TRBJ1-1	TRBD1	few	CASSGGQGYTEAFF	TGTGCCAGCAGCGGGGGACAGGGTTACACTGAAGCTTTCTTT
TRBV21-1	16	TRBJ2-2	NA	many	CASSVRTSGHTGELFF	TGTGCCAGCAGCGTCCGGACTAGCGGTCACACCGGGGAGCTGTTTTTT
TRBV7-2	14	TRBJ2-2	NA	NA	CASSLLLATGELFF	TGTGCCAGCAGCTTATTACTAGCAACCGGGGAGCTGTTTTTT
TRBV5-1	14	TRBJ1-2	TRBD1	once	CASSSSGQGYGYTF	TGCGCCAGCAGCTCCTCCGGACAGGGCTATGGCTACACCTTC
TRBV19	14	TRBJ1-2	TRBD1	NA	CASSRQGFEGGYTF	TGTGCCAGTAGTAGACAGGGGTTCGAGGGCGGCTACACCTTC
TRBV6-1	15	TRBJ1-3	NA	NA	CASSEGRGSGNTIYF	TGTGCCAGCAGTGAGGGCAGGGGCTCTGGAAACACCATATATTTT
TRBV7-3	13	TRBJ2-2	NA	NA	CASSLTVTGELFF	TGTGCCAGCAGCTTAACCGTAACCGGGGAGCTGTTTTTT
TRBV5-1	15	TRBJ1-3	TRBD1	few	CASSSGTASGNTIYF	TGCGCCAGCAGCTCTGGGACAGCGTCTGGAAACACCATATATTTT
TRBV6-5	14	TRBJ2-2	TRBD1	NA	CASSTDRSTGELFF	TGTGCCAGCAGCACGGACAGGAGCACCGGGGAGCTGTTTTTT
TRBV2	14	TRBJ2-7	TRBD1	few	CASSGQGSTYEQYF	TGTGCCAGCAGTGGACAGGGGAGCACCTACGAGCAGTACTTC
TRBV7-2	14	TRBJ1-1	NA	NA	CASSLGRMNTEAFF	TGTGCCAGCAGCTTAGGGCGGATGAACACTGAAGCTTTCTTT
TRBV6-2/TRBV6-3	16	TRBJ2-7	NA	once	CASSYAWLKPTGEQYF	TGTGCCAGCAGTTACGCCTGGTTAAAACCGACTGGCGAGCAGTACTTC
TRBV7-9	13	TRBJ1-1	NA	NA	CASSFSGNTEAFF	TGTGCCAGCAGCTTTAGTGGGAACACTGAAGCTTTCTTT
TRBV19	14	TRBJ2-7	NA	NA	CASSLGPGSYEQYF	TGTGCCAGTAGTCTCGGCCCGGGGTCCTACGAGCAGTACTTC
TRBV6-2/TRBV6-3	14	TRBJ1-1	TRBD1	once	CASSTPGQGRIAFF	TGTGCCAGCAGTACTCCGGGACAGGGGAGGATAGCTTTCTTT
TRBV7-8	13	TRBJ1-2	TRBD1	NA	CASSRDSPGGYTF	TGTGCCAGCAGTCGGGACAGCCCGGGCGGCTACACCTTC
TRBV7-8	16	TRBJ2-3	NA	NA	CASSLGLVIGGDTQYF	TGTGCCAGCAGCTTAGGGCTAGTCATCGGGGGAGATACGCAGTATTTT
TRBV18	15	TRBJ2-5	TRBD2	NA	CASSPGLAGQETQYF	TGTGCCAGCTCACCGGGACTAGCGGGGCAAGAGACCCAGTACTTC